The 2 T cell receptor beta chains given below trace back to one sample, sequenced in a study of spatial heterogeneity in lung cancer. One entry per CDR3 protein, called by TCRdb with MiXCR from the 5' RACE reads. This repertoire shows 75,000 or so distinct CDR3 sequences, around 7.3% found once; its top ten account for under 8%. Time point of the sample: sample taken at primary tumor resection. Sample: PBMCs, taken at surgery. Receptors were obtained from a male donor with early-stage non-small cell lung cancer.

This clonotype has a handful of counts. The chain recombines TRBV7-9 with TRBJ1-1; no definite D call. The CDR3 is 11 residues long. Deletions cut 4 bases from V and 11 bases from J, with 11 bases between. Germline CDR1 is SEHNR and CDR2 is FQNEAQ (reference sequence). The CDR3 DNA follows: TGTGCCAGCAGCTACGATGCGGTGGCTTTCTTT. Its translation: CASSYDAVAFF.

The gene calls are TRBV29-1 and TRBJ1-1; D gene ambiguous. The CDR3 spans 12 residues. V lost 5 bases and J lost 7, with 14 bases in between. Germline V gives CDR1 SQVTM, CDR2 ANQGSEA. CDR3 coding DNA: TGCAGCGTTTCTAGCCAGGAGATTGAAGCTTTCTTT. Translation gives CSVSSQEIEAFF.